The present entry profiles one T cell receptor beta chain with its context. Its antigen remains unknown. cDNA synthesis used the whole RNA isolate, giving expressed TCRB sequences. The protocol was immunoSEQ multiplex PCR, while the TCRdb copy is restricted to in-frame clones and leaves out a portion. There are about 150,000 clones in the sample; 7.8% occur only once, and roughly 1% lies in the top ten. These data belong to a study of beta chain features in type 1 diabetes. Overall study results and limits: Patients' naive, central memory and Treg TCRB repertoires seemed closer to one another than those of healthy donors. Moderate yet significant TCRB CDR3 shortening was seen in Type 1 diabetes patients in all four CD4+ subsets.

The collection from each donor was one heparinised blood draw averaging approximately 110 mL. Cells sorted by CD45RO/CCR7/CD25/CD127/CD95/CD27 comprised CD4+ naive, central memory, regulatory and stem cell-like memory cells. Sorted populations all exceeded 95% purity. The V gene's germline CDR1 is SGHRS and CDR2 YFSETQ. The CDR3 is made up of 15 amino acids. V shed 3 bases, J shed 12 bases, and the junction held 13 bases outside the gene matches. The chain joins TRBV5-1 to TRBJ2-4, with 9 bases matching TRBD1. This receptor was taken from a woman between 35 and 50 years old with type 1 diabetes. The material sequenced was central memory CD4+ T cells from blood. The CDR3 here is CASSSRDRAESTQYF. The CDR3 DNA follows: TGCGCCAGCAGCTCAAGGGACAGGGCCGAATCAACTCAGTACTTC. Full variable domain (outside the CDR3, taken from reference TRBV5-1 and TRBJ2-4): KAGVTQTPRYLIKTRGQQVTLSCSPISGHRSVSWYQQTPGQGLQFLFEYFSETQRNKGNFPGRFSGRQFSNSRSEMNVSTLELGDSALYLCASSSRDRAESTQYFGAGTRLSVL.